This T cell receptor beta chain derives from a study of blood T cell repertoires in COVID-19 (dated by TCRdb to the early 2020s). A note on the overall study: Collaborator samples came from the United States, Italy and Spain and covered acute and convalescent phases of COVID-19. The sample metadata nearly always contained a de-identified subject ID, COVID-19 status, age in years and sex. Samples were obtained from the ongoing ImmuneRACE study (first 160 participants) and from approximately 1,200 subjects provided by 6 global collaborators. The repertoires were released in a freely available public database meant as a resource for research on the immune response to SARS-CoV-2. The material from the prospective study consisted of cDNA or gDNA derived from T cells, B-cell-depleted T cells, or PBMCs. Subjects who had been exposed to COVID-19, were actively infected with it, or had recovered from it provided the deeply sampled blood TCRbeta repertoires that made up the dataset. Where available, HLA class I and class II types were taken from metadata supplied by the sample provider and were not determined by assay-based typing. Broad study findings and their caveats: Clinical and demographic metadata were provided uncurated, with the amount varying by source and participant.

The immunoSEQ Assay, a bias-controlled multiplex PCR, was used to amplify TCRbeta CDR3 regions from genomic DNA. On the authors' methods: Nucleated cell counts per sample were estimated from amplification of reference gene primers within the assay. To quantify the absolute abundance of each unique TCRbeta CDR3 rearrangement, sequence reads were collapsed and filtered. For each sample, productive Simpson clonality was calculated by taking the square root of Simpson's diversity index across productive rearrangements. Sourced from immuneACCESS, this table was stored by TCRdb with only in-frame sequences that have V and J called. A share of the clones is absent; for the studies checked, an unresolved V gene accounts for under half, and the remainder has no known explanation. The V and J calls and the clone size are those of that table, but D and trimming were determined from the DNA. The sample table lists under 95,000 clones, around 79% of them with a count of one. The ten largest clones add up to approximately 26% of the sample.

This clone showed up just a few times. Its antigen is still unknown. Within one base of it there is no much larger clone, and no base qualities were kept. Deletion took 3 bases off V and 3 bases off J, with a span of 18 bases between the germline ends. There are 16 amino acids in the CDR3, from cysteine to phenylalanine inclusive. Only CDR3 DNA is held: 48 bases, read in frame from base 1. CDR1 SGHTS and CDR2 YDEGEE were looked up in the germline V gene. Whole blood was collected in K2EDTA tubes by collaborating institutions according to the institutions' own protocols. For TCRbeta analysis, collaborator samples were shipped as frozen whole blood, as isolated PBMCs, or as DNA extracted from either sample type.

The TCR comes from a man aged 55 to 70 with active or convalescent COVID-19. The sequenced sample was peripheral blood. The rearranged chain carries TRBV5-8 and TRBJ1-2; no D segment can be confidently identified. The DNA is TGTGCCAGCAGCTACTCGGGAGTTTCCTATGACTATGGCTACACCTTC. Its coded protein is CASSYSGVSYDYGYTF.